Shown below are 10 T cell receptor beta chains from a single sample sequenced in a study of T cells in pancreatic ductal adenocarcinoma. Selected pancreatic ductal adenocarcinoma patients had undergone surgery without neoadjuvant therapy. Libraries were prepared by immunoSEQ multiplex PCR; TCRdb keeps only in-frame clonotypes and omits some of them. The sample lists about 5,000 clones; 68% were seen once. What was sequenced was pancreatic tumor tissue. These receptors all stem from a human donor with pancreatic ductal adenocarcinoma.

A remark on this clone: Its ends do not fully match the called genes, so a read error is possible. The chain carries TRBV5-1 and TRBJ2-7; the D gene is possibly TRBD2 (5 bases). The CDR3 is made up of 13 amino acids. Germline loops: CDR1 SGHRS, CDR2 YFSETQ. The CDR3 here is CATSLGLTYEQYF. The CDR3 DNA is TGCGCCACCAGCCTCGGACTTACCTACGAGCAGTACTTC.

In its sample, this clone was seen a few times. The chain employs TRBV5-4 and TRBJ2-7; TRBD1 matches 9 bases. This CDR3 contains 14 residues. CDR1 and CDR2 from the germline V gene are SGHNT and YYREEE (reference sequence). Unmatched junction bases numbered 5, after V lost 2 bases and J lost 5 bases. CDR3 nucleotide sequence: TGTGCCAGCAGCTTCAACAGGGGGCAGGACGAGCAGTACTTC. Protein product: CASSFNRGQDEQYF. The full variable domain, completed using reference TRBV5-4 and TRBJ2-7, is ETGVTQSPTHLIKTRGQQVTLRCSSQSGHNTVSWYQQALGQGPQFIFQYYREEENGRGNFPPRFSGLQFPNYSSELNVNALELDDSALYLCASSFNRGQDEQYFGPGTRLTVT.

By share, this clone ranks as medium-sized. The chain's CDR3 is CAISGQGAYEQYF. As DNA, the CDR3 is TGTGCCATCAGTGGGCAGGGGGCCTACGAGCAGTACTTC. The chain has TRBV10-3 and TRBJ2-7, with TRBD1 identical over 7 bases. The CDR3 is 13 residues long. Trimming removed 4 bases from V and 2 bases from J; junction bases left unmatched: 2. Germline CDR1 is ENHRY and CDR2 is SYGVKD.

The rearrangement links TRBV7-7 to TRBJ2-5, with a possible D match to TRBD2 (6 bases). The CDR3 runs to 14 residues. The germline CDR1 and CDR2 sequences are SSHAT and FNYEAQ (reference sequence). V was trimmed by 1 base and J by 5 bases, leaving 11 bases between them. In nucleotides, the CDR3 is TGTGCCAGCAGCTTAGGGGGGAGGAGCGAGACCCAGTACTTC. This sequence encodes CASSLGGRSETQYF.

The CDR3 reads CASSMLAGGGTDTQYF. The CDR3 DNA sequence: TGTGCCAGTAGCATGCTAGCGGGGGGAGGAACAGATACGCAGTATTTT. The chain combines TRBV19 with TRBJ2-3, with 11 bases aligning to TRBD2. The J segment lost 3 bases and the V segment lost 6 bases, leaving 8 bases of the junction unmatched. This CDR3 has 16 amino acids. From germline, CDR1 is LNHDA and CDR2 SQIVND (reference sequence).

The chain has TRBV21-1 and TRBJ2-5; the table calls TRBD2, which could not be checked here. TRBV21-1 counts as a pseudogene. CDR3 length: 20 amino acids. CDR3 protein: CASSKVGAYLAGARQETQYF. CDR3 in DNA: TGTGCCAGCAGCAAAGTGGGGGCTTATCTAGCGGGAGCGAGACAAGAGACCCAGTACTTC.

The gene calls are TRBV28 and TRBJ1-3, with D tentatively TRBD1 (5 bases). The CDR3 has 16 residues. CDR1 and CDR2 (germline): MDHEN, SYDVKM. With 3 bases removed from V and 1 base from J, the gap between germline ends came to 13 bases. The CDR3 DNA follows: TGTGCCAGCAGTTTGGGCGGGACCTTATCTGGAAACACCATATATTTT. Its translation: CASSLGGTLSGNTIYF. The full variable domain, in which reference TRBV28 and TRBJ1-3 provide the parts outside the CDR3, is DVKVTQSSRYLVKRTGEKVFLECVQDMDHENMFWYRQDPGLGLRLIYFSYDVKMKEKGDIPEGYSVSREKKERFSLILESASTNQTSMYLCASSLGGTLSGNTIYFGEGSWLTVV.

The chain employs TRBV28 and TRBJ1-2; D is unclear. The CDR3 runs to 12 residues. Germline-derived CDR1 and CDR2 are MDHEN and SYDVKM. V lost 6 bases to trimming and J lost 5 bases, with 10 bases between them. CDR3 sequence: CASSPPGYGYTF. The CDR3 region has the DNA TGTGCCAGCAGCCCCCCGGGTTATGGCTACACCTTC.

This chain uses TRBV28 with TRBJ1-2; 8 bases are a match to TRBD1. V shed 3 bases and J 7 bases; nucleotides not matched to a gene: 13. Germline lookup yields CDR1 MDHEN and CDR2 SYDVKM. The CDR3 extends over 16 amino acids. The CDR3 is CASSFRGRSVGFGYTF. CDR3 bases: TGTGCCAGCAGTTTCAGGGGGCGTTCCGTAGGCTTTGGCTACACCTTC.

The chain employs TRBV28 and TRBJ1-4; D is unclear. The CDR3 runs 15 residues. Looked up from germline, CDR1 is MDHEN and CDR2 is SYDVKM. V lost 5 bases to trimming and J lost 2 bases, with 12 bases between them. The CDR3 protein is CASSPHLGTNEKLFF. The CDR3 DNA sequence: TGTGCCAGCAGTCCCCACCTTGGGACTAATGAAAAACTGTTTTTT.